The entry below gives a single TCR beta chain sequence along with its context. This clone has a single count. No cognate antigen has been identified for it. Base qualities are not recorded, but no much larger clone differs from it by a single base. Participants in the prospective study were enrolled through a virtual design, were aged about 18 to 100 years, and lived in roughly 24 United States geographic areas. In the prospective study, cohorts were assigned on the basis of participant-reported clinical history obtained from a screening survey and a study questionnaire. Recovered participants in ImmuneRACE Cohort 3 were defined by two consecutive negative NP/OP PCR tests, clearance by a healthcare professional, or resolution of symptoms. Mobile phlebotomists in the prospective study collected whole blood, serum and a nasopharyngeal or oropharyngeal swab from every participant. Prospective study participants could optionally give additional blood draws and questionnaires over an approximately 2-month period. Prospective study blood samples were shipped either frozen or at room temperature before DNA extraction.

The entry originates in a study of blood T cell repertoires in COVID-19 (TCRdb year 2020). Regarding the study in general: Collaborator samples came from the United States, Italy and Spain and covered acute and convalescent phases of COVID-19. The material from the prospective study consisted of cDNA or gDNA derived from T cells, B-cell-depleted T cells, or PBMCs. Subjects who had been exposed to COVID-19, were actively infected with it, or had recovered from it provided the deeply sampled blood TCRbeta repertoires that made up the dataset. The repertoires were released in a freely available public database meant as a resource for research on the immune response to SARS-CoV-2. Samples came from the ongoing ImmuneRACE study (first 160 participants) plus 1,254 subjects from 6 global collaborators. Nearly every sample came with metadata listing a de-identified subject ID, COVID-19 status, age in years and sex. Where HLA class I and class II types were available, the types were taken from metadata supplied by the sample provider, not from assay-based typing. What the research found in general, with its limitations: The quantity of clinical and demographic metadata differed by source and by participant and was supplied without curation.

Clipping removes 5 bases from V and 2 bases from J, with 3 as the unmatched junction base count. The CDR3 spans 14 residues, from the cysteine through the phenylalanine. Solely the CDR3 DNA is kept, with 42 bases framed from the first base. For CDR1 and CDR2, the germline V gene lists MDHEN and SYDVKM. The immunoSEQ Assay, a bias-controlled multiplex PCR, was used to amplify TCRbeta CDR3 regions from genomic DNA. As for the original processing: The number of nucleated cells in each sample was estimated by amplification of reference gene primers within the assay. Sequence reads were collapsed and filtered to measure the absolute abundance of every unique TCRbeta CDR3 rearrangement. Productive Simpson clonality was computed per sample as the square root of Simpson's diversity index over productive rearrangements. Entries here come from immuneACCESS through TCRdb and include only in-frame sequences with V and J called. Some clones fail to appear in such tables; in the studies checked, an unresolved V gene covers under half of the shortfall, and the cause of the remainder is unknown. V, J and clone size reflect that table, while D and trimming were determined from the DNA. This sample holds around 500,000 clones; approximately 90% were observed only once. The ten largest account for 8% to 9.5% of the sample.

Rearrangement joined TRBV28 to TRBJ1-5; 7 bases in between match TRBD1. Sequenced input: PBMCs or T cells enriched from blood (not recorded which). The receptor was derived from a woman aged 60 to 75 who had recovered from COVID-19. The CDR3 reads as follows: CASSLQGGNQPQHF. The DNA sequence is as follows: TGTGCCAGCAGTCTTCAGGGGGGCAATCAGCCCCAGCATTTT.